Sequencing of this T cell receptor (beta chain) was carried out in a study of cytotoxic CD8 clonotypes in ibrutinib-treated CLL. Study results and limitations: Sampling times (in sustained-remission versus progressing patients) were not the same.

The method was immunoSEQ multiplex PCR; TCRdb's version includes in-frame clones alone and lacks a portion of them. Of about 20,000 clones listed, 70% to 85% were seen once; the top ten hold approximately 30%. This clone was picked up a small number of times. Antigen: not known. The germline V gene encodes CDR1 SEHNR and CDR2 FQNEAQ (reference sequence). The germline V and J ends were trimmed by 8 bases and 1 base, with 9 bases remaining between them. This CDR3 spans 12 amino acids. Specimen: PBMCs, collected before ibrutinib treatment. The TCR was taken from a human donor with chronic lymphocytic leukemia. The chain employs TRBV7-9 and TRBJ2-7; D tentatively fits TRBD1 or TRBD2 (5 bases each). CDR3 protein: CASGDGSYEQYF. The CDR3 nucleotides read TGTGCCAGCGGGGACGGTTCCTACGAGCAGTACTTC.